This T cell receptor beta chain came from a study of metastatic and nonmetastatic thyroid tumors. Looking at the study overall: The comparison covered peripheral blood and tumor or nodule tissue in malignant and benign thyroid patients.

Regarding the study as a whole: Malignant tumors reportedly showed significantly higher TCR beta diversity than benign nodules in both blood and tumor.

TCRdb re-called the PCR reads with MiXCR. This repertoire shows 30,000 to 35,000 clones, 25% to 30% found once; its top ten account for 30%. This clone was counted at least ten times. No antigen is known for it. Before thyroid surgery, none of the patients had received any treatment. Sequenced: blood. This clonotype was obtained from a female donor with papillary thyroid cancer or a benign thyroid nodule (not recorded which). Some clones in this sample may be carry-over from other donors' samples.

The CDR3 spells CASSLGSPNEQFF. The CDR3, as DNA: TGTGCCAGCAGCTTAGGTTCCCCGAATGAGCAGTTCTTC. The chain carries TRBV7-8 and TRBJ2-1; D call uncertain. CDR1 and CDR2 (germline): SGHVS, FQNEAQ. The V end lost 1 base, the J end lost 7 bases, and 8 bases lay between the germline ends. The CDR3 totals 13 residues.